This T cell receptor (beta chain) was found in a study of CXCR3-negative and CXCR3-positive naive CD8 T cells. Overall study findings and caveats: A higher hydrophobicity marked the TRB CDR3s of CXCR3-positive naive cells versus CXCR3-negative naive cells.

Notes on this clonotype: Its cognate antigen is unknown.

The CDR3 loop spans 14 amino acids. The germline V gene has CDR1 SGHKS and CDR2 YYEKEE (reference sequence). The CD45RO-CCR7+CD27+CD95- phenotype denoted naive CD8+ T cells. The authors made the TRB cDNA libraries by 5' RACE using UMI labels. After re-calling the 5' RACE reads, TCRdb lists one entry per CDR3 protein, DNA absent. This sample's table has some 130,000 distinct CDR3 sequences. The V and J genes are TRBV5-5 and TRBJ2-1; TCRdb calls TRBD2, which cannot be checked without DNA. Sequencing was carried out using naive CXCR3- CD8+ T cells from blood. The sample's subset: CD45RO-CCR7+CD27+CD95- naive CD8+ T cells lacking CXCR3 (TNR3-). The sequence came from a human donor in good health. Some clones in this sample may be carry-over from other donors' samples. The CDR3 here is CASHWEVSYNEQFF.